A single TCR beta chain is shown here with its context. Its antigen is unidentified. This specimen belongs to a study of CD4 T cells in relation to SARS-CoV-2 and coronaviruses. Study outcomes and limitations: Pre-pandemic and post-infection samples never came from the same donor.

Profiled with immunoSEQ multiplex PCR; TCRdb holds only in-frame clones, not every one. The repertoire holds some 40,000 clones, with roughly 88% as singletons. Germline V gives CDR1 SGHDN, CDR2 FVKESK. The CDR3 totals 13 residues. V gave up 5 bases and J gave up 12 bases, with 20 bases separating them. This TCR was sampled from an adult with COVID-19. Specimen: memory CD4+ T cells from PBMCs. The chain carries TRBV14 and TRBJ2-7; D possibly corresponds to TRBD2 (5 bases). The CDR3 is CASSEPGSLGRYF. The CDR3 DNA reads TGTGCCAGCAGCGAACCGGGATCCCTCGGGCGGTACTTC. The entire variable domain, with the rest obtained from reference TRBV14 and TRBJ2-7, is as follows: EAGVTQFPSHSVIEKGQTVTLRCDPISGHDNLYWYRRVMGKEIKFLLHFVKESKQDESGMPNNRFLAERTGGTYSTLKVQPAELEDSGVYFCASSEPGSLGRYFGPGTRLTVT.